This T cell receptor beta chain was recorded in a study of graft-versus-host responses after intestinal transplantation. As for the study in general: Those transplanted obtained multivisceral, liver-intestinal, or isolated intestinal grafts. Induction with anti-thymocyte globulin, then tacrolimus and steroids for around three years, was given to all recipients.

Remarks on this clone: What it binds is not known.

Study-wide results and caveats: Patients who carried graft-donor T cell macrochimerism also had high graft-versus-host to host-versus-graft clonal ratios in their allografts. Early after transplant, HvG declines were associated with peak levels of circulating GvH clones.

Only in-frame clones appear in the TCRdb table, and some are missing; sequencing was by immunoSEQ multiplex PCR. The sample has around 9,900 clones, 90% to 95% seen once. The germline V gene encodes CDR1 SGHDT and CDR2 YYEEEE. The CDR3 has 13 residues. The ends were cut back, 2 bases at V and 2 bases at J, with 5 bases in the middle. The specimen comprised bone marrow, sampled about 530 days after intestinal transplantation. The chain has TRBV5-6 and TRBJ2-1, with D hard to call. The TCR comes from a human patient who received an intestinal transplant, so some T cells may come from the graft donor. In nucleotides, the CDR3 is TGTGCCAGCAGCTTCGGTCCCTACAATGAGCAGTTCTTC. This gives the protein CASSFGPYNEQFF.